This entry lists 18 T cell receptor beta chains sequenced from one sample in a study of blood T cell repertoires in COVID-19 (dated by TCRdb to 2020 to 2021). Receptor libraries were prepared by the immunoSEQ multiplex PCR assay. The table was pulled from immuneACCESS by TCRdb, which kept in-frame rearrangements only. Such tables lose some clones; where checked, under half of the loss comes from unresolved V genes, and the rest has no known cause. Counted in this sample were tens of thousands of clones; roughly 85% of them appeared once. 5.5% to 7.5% of the sample lies in the top ten. Material: peripheral blood. The origin of the receptors is a man aged 60 to 69 with acute or convalescent COVID-19.

This sequence joins TRBV4-1 and TRBJ2-5, with 9 nucleotides matching TRBD2. Trimming at V came to 8 bases and at J to 2 bases, leaving 9 bases not matched to a gene. Per germline, CDR1 MGHRA and CDR2 YSYEKL. This CDR3 comprises 15 residues. The CDR3 DNA sequence: TGCGCCAGCGCCCCAGGGGCGGGAGGGCAAGAGACCCAGTACTTC. Its translation is CASAPGAGGQETQYF.

This sequence joins TRBV28 and TRBJ2-2, with 7 positions matching TRBD1. Germline loops: CDR1 MDHEN, CDR2 SYDVKM. The CDR3 has 14 amino acids. V lost 6 bases to trimming and J lost 1 base; unmatched junction nucleotides: 2. The CDR3 DNA is TGTGCCAGCAGCCGGACAGGGAACACCGGGGAGCTGTTTTTT. It specifies CASSRTGNTGELFF.

This chain connects TRBV7-9 to TRBJ2-7; tentatively, D is TRBD1 (5 bases). The germline V and J ends were trimmed by 2 bases and 6 bases, with 14 bases remaining between them. This CDR3 region has 14 residues. Germline V gene data show CDR1 as SEHNR and CDR2 as FQNEAQ (reference sequence). This CDR3 is CASSLFQGRGEQYF. The CDR3 nucleotides read TGTGCCAGCAGCTTATTCCAGGGTAGGGGCGAGCAGTACTTC.

V is TRBV7-3 and J is TRBJ2-7; 8 bases match TRBD2. CDR1 is SGHTA, CDR2 FQGTGA, per germline. This CDR3 has 15 residues. With V trimmed by 3 bases and J by 0 bases, 4 bases remained unmatched. The CDR3 is CASSFSGALSYEQYF. The CDR3 DNA reads TGTGCCAGCAGCTTTAGCGGGGCTCTCTCCTACGAGCAGTACTTC.

The genes are TRBV29-1 and TRBJ1-1; possible D gene TRBD1, 6 bases. V was trimmed by 7 bases and J by 1 base, leaving 10 bases between them. Germline lookup yields CDR1 SQVTM and CDR2 ANQGSEA. The CDR3 consists of 12 residues. The CDR3 nucleotides read TGCAGCGCGGGACACCAGAACACTGAAGCTTTCTTT. As protein: CSAGHQNTEAFF.

The J gene is TRBJ1-6, the V gene TRBV28; D not certain. The V gene's germline CDR1 is MDHEN and CDR2 SYDVKM. This CDR3 contains 12 residues. Trimming cost V 4 bases and J 7 bases, with 5 bases left between them. The CDR3 nucleotides are TGTGCCAGCAGTTCACAGAATTCACCCCTCCACTTT. Translated: CASSSQNSPLHF.

This clone was seen more than once but under ten times. V and J are TRBV6-6 and TRBJ1-4; 7 bases match TRBD1. J lost 8 bases, V lost 7 bases, and 13 bases had no gene match. The CDR3 is made up of 15 amino acids. Germline V gene sequence: CDR1 MNHNY, CDR2 SVGAGI (reference sequence). CDR3 sequence reads: CASTYRGQYAEKLFF. The DNA of the CDR3 is TGTGCCAGCACCTACAGGGGTCAATATGCCGAAAAACTGTTTTTT.

This clone showed up just once. The genes are TRBV3-1 (or the pseudogene TRBV3-2) and TRBJ2-3; 8 positions match TRBD2. In germline, CDR1 is LGHDT, CDR2 YNNKEL (reference sequence). The CDR3 is made up of 15 amino acids. V shed 1 base, J shed 4 bases, and the junction held 4 bases outside the gene matches. The CDR3 nucleotides read TGTGCCAGCAGCCAAGTCGCCGGGAGGGCAGATACGCAGTATTTT. Amino acids: CASSQVAGRADTQYF.

The V and J genes are TRBV27 and TRBJ2-3; D gene unclear. CDR1 MNHEY and CDR2 SMNVEV come from the germline V gene (reference sequence). The CDR3 consists of 13 residues. V lost 8 bases and J 1 base, leaving 10 bases between the germline ends. The CDR3 DNA sequence: TGTGCCAGCGGGCCTGCAGGCACAGATACGCAGTATTTT. Protein: CASGPAGTDTQYF.

This sequence joins TRBV5-1 and TRBJ1-2; D is unclear. Between the trimmed V and J ends, which lost 0 bases and 3 bases, there was a span of 12 bases. From germline, CDR1 is SGHRS and CDR2 YFSETQ. The CDR3 runs to 15 residues. CDR3 sequence: CASSLDEGLYYGYTF. The CDR3 DNA reads as TGCGCCAGCAGCTTGGATGAGGGTTTGTACTATGGCTACACCTTC. The whole variable domain, remainder taken from reference TRBV5-1 and TRBJ1-2, is KAGVTQTPRYLIKTRGQQVTLSCSPISGHRSVSWYQQTPGQGLQFLFEYFSETQRNKGNFPGRFSGRQFSNSRSEMNVSTLELGDSALYLCASSLDEGLYYGYTFGSGTRLTVV.

The V gene is TRBV2, the J gene TRBJ2-1; D is perhaps TRBD2 (5 bases). V was pared by 8 bases and J by 4 bases, with 12 bases between. The CDR3 covers 13 residues. The germline gives CDR1 SNHLY, CDR2 FYNNEI. For the CDR3, the DNA is TGTGCCAGCCAGGAGGATGCTTACAATGAGCAGTTCTTC. Protein sequence: CASQEDAYNEQFF.

V gene TRBV18 combines with J gene TRBJ2-7; 9 nucleotides line up with TRBD1. After removal of 6 bases from V and 0 bases from J, the junction contained 6 bases not matched to a gene. Germline CDR1 is KGHSH and CDR2 is LQKENI. The CDR3 sequence is 15 residues long. This CDR3 reads CASSQGQGSSYEQYF. The CDR3 nucleotides are TGTGCCAGCTCCCAAGGACAGGGGAGCTCCTACGAGCAGTACTTC.

This chain's CDR3 is CASRVAGEAEAFF. The CDR3 DNA sequence: TGTGCCAGCAGAGTCGCCGGGGAGGCTGAAGCTTTCTTT. The chain is built from TRBV6-6 and TRBJ1-1; no clear D gene. From germline, CDR1 is MNHNY and CDR2 SVGAGI (reference sequence). CDR3 size: 13 residues. V shed 6 bases and J shed 6 bases, with 14 bases lying between them.

This clone was picked up one time. The chain recombines TRBV28 with TRBJ2-7; 10 bases agree with TRBD1. The V gene's germline CDR1 is MDHEN and CDR2 SYDVKM. The ends lost 8 bases at V and 6 bases at J; junction bases unmatched: 10. The CDR3 is 14 amino acids. CDR3 amino acids: CASYLGQGTGEQYF. The CDR3, as DNA: TGTGCCAGCTATTTGGGACAGGGGACGGGCGAGCAGTACTTC.

The genes are TRBV19 and TRBJ1-6; D might be TRBD1 (6 bases). The CDR3 is made up of 14 amino acids. Per the germline V gene, CDR1 is LNHDA and CDR2 is SQIVND (reference sequence). The V end lost 6 bases, the J end lost 9 bases, and 15 bases lay between the germline ends. The CDR3 sequence: CASSIFRGGSPLHF. In DNA form, the CDR3 reads TGTGCCAGTAGCATCTTCAGGGGCGGTTCACCCCTCCACTTT.

In DNA form, the CDR3 reads TGTGCCAGCAGTTTATCTGGACTAGCGGGAAGAACCTACGAGCAGTACTTC. The encoded protein is CASSLSGLAGRTYEQYF. The chain recombines TRBV28 with TRBJ2-7, with TRBD2 identical over 12 bases. The CDR3 loop spans 17 amino acids. After removal of 1 base from V and 2 bases from J, the junction contained 6 bases not matched to a gene. Germline CDR1 MDHEN, CDR2 SYDVKM.

This chain links TRBV5-1 with TRBJ2-3; tentatively, D is TRBD2 (5 bases). This CDR3 region has 13 residues. In germline, CDR1 is SGHRS, CDR2 YFSETQ. V was trimmed by 0 bases and J by 5 bases, leaving 7 bases between them. CDR3 sequence: CASSLAGVDTQYF. In nucleotides, the CDR3 is TGCGCCAGCAGCTTGGCCGGGGTAGATACGCAGTATTTT.

V and J are TRBV9 and TRBJ2-5; 9 nucleotides align to TRBD2. The J segment lost 4 bases and the V segment lost 1 base, leaving 11 bases of the junction unmatched. Germline V CDR1 and CDR2: SGDLS, YYNGEE. CDR3 length equals 17 residues. The CDR3 loop is CASSVNHGLARGETQYF. As DNA, the CDR3 is TGTGCCAGCAGCGTAAATCACGGACTAGCGAGGGGAGAGACCCAGTACTTC. Using reference TRBV9 and TRBJ2-5 for the parts outside the CDR3, the full variable domain is DSGVTQTPKHLITATGQRVTLRCSPRSGDLSVYWYQQSLDQGLQFLIQYYNGEERAKGNILERFSAQQFPDLHSELNLSSLELGDSALYFCASSVNHGLARGETQYFGPGTRLLVL.